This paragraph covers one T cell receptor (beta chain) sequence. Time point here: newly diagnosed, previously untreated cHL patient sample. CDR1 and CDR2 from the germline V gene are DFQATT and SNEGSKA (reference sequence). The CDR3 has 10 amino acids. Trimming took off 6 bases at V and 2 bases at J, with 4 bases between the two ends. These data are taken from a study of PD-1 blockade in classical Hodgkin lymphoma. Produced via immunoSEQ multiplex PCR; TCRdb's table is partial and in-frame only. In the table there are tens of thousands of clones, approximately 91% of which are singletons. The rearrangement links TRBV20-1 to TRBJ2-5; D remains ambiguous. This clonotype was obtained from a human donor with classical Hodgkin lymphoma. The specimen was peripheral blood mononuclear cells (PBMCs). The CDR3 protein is CSAFQETQYF. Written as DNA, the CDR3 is TGCAGTGCCTTTCAAGAGACCCAGTACTTC.